A selection of T cell receptor beta chains follows, all from one sample in a study of breast tumors, draining lymph nodes, adjacent tissues. MiXCR was run by TCRdb on the multiplex PCR reads, yielding one entry per CDR3 protein. The data show some 170,000 distinct CDR3 sequences, approximately 33% seen once. The sample consisted of axillary lymph node tissue. The receptors stem from a female donor with breast cancer. Some clones in this sample may be carry-over from other donors' samples. The CDR3 runs from the conserved cysteine through the conserved F or W. The D gene is left open where the match is weak. Rows give clone size only sometimes, using once, few, many, or a class for an expanded clone.

v_gene,j_gene,d_gene,abundance,CDR3aa,CDR3nt
TRBV19,TRBJ1-5,-,many,CASSDRDGGNQPQHF,TGTGCCAGTAGCGACCGGGACGGCGGTAATCAGCCCCAGCATTTT
TRBV14,TRBJ2-1,-,many,CASSHRGTYNEQFF,TGTGCCAGCAGCCACCGGGGAACCTACAATGAGCAGTTCTTC
TRBV6-1,TRBJ2-7,TRBD2,many,CASSGPGLAAYEQYF,TGTGCCAGCAGTGGACCCGGACTAGCGGCTTACGAGCAGTACTTC
TRBV11-3,TRBJ1-2,-,-,CASSLERGREVGYTF,TGTGCCAGCAGCTTAGAAAGGGGCAGGGAGGTTGGCTACACCTTC
TRBV5-1,TRBJ1-1,-,-,CASSLARGGGTEAFF,TGCGCCAGCAGCTTGGCCCGTGGGGGAGGGACTGAAGCTTTCTTT
TRBV6-1,TRBJ1-1,-,-,CASSKYLNRALNTEAFF,TGTGCCAGCAGTAAGTACTTGAACAGGGCGCTGAACACTGAAGCTTTCTTT
TRBV6-5,TRBJ1-3,-,many,CASRLQGAGNTIYF,TGTGCCAGCAGGCTACAGGGCGCTGGAAACACCATATATTTT
TRBV3-1,TRBJ2-3,TRBD2,-,CASSQVLRALAGRTDTQYF,TGTGCCAGTAGCCAAGTTTTAAGAGCACTAGCGGGAAGAACAGATACGCAGTATTTT
TRBV6-1,TRBJ1-6,-,many,CASIKDRRNSPLHF,TGTGCCAGCATTAAGGACCGGCGTAATTCACCCCTCCACTTT
TRBV7-2,TRBJ1-3,-,-,CASSGWAGGTTIYF,TGTGCCAGCAGCGGGTGGGCGGGAGGAACCACCATATATTTT
TRBV9,TRBJ2-3,TRBD1,many,CASSEYRGVDTQYF,TGTGCCAGCAGCGAATACAGGGGTGTGGATACGCAGTATTTT
TRBV30,TRBJ1-1,TRBD1,-,CAWSATGGPEAFF,TGTGCCTGGAGTGCGACAGGGGGACCTGAAGCTTTCTTT
TRBV9,TRBJ1-2,-,-,CASSVGGRPRGCTF,TGTGCCAGCAGCGTAGGGGGGAGGCCCCGTGGCTGCACCTTC
TRBV5-6,TRBJ2-3,-,many,CASSTSPRSDTQYF,TGTGCCAGCAGCACCTCCCCCCGATCAGATACGCAGTATTTT
TRBV7-2,TRBJ1-4,-,-,CASGSPGSEKLFF,TGTGCCAGCGGCTCCCCGGGAAGCGAAAAACTGTTTTTT
TRBV7-2,TRBJ2-7,-,many,CASSPLPRGEQYF,TGTGCCAGCAGCCCGTTACCCAGGGGCGAGCAGTACTTC
TRBV28,TRBJ1-4,-,many,CASTPRSGPGDEKLFF,TGTGCCAGCACCCCCAGATCGGGGCCGGGGGATGAAAAACTGTTTTTT
TRBV7-8,TRBJ2-5,TRBD2,many,CASRVGLAIQETQYF,TGTGCCAGCAGGGTCGGACTAGCGATCCAAGAGACCCAGTACTTC
TRBV11-2,TRBJ2-7,TRBD2,many,CASSLVSGRADYEQYF,TGTGCCAGCAGCTTAGTTAGCGGGAGAGCCGACTACGAGCAGTACTTC
TRBV27,TRBJ2-7,TRBD1,many,CASSFGGTGTYEQYF,TGTGCCAGCAGTTTTGGGGGGACAGGGACCTACGAGCAGTACTTC
TRBV7-2,TRBJ2-7,TRBD2,-,CTSSRTSSSGGWAHEQYF,TGTACCAGCAGCCGAACTTCTTCTAGCGGGGGGTGGGCCCACGAGCAGTACTTC
TRBV11-2,TRBJ1-1,-,-,CASSFKWSGGTEAFF,TGTGCCAGCAGCTTTAAATGGTCGGGCGGCACTGAAGCTTTCTTT
TRBV18,TRBJ2-2,-,-,CASSSDRNTGELFF,TGTGCCAGCTCTTCTGACAGGAACACCGGGGAGCTGTTTTTT
TRBV7-9,TRBJ1-2,TRBD1,many,CAGQGSNYGYTF,TGTGCCGGACAGGGTTCTAACTATGGCTACACCTTC
TRBV5-1,TRBJ2-3,TRBD1,once,CASSYGTGLTDTQYF,TGCGCCAGCAGCTACGGGACAGGCCTGACAGATACGCAGTATTTT
TRBV3-1,TRBJ2-1,TRBD1,many,CASSQDGTGYNEQFF,TGTGCCAGCAGCCAAGACGGGACAGGCTACAATGAGCAGTTCTTC
TRBV7-2,TRBJ1-2,TRBD1,-,CASSLRGRGTGGRPNYGYTF,TGTGCCAGCAGCCTCAGAGGGAGGGGAACAGGGGGGCGACCTAACTATGGCTACACCTTC
TRBV7-3,TRBJ2-7,-,many,CASSFGDGPSYEQYF,TGTGCCAGCAGCTTCGGGGACGGCCCCTCCTACGAGCAGTACTTC
TRBV15,TRBJ1-4,-,many,CATSPLAVDEKLFF,TGTGCCACCAGCCCCTTGGCTGTCGATGAAAAACTGTTTTTT
TRBV19,TRBJ2-1,TRBD2,many,CASSMAGGPRSDEQFF,TGTGCCAGTAGTATGGCGGGGGGGCCTCGTAGCGATGAGCAGTTCTTC
TRBV6-2/TRBV6-3,TRBJ1-5,-,many,CASNEGLKPQHF,TGTGCCAGCAATGAGGGTTTGAAGCCCCAGCATTTT
TRBV6-1,TRBJ2-5,-,-,CASRLHRGDSQETQYF,TGTGCCAGCAGACTCCATAGAGGTGACAGCCAAGAGACCCAGTACTTC
TRBV11-1,TRBJ2-3,TRBD2,many,CASSLDPLVREGRTDTQYF,TGTGCCAGCAGCTTAGACCCCCTAGTACGGGAGGGCCGCACAGATACGCAGTATTTT
TRBV28,TRBJ2-3,TRBD2,-,CASSLIGTSGSSTDTQYF,TGTGCCAGCAGTTTAATTGGGACTAGCGGGTCTAGCACAGATACGCAGTATTTT
TRBV19,TRBJ2-5,-,once,CASSTLLATDTLGGLGQETQYF,TGTGCCAGTAGTACCCTACTGGCCACAGATACGCTAGGAGGGCTGGGCCAAGAGACCCAGTACTTC
TRBV24-1,TRBJ1-6,-,many,CATSDLPKPNSPLHF,TGTGCCACCAGTGATTTGCCTAAACCCAATTCACCCCTCCACTTT
TRBV27,TRBJ2-6,-,-,CASSLDGAGANVLTF,TGTGCCAGCAGTCTCGACGGGGCTGGGGCCAACGTCCTGACTTTC
TRBV9,TRBJ2-7,-,many,CASSVWTIRYEQYF,TGTGCCAGCAGCGTATGGACTATTAGGTACGAGCAGTACTTC
TRBV20-1,TRBJ2-7,TRBD1,many,CSASGAKVWGTGISYEQYF,TGCAGTGCTAGCGGGGCCAAGGTGTGGGGGACAGGGATATCCTACGAGCAGTACTTC
TRBV7-9,TRBJ2-3,TRBD2,many,CASSFGRTGGRGDPQYF,TGTGCCAGCAGCTTTGGGAGAACGGGGGGGCGGGGAGATCCGCAGTATTTT
TRBV28,TRBJ2-1,-,many,CASSLLHNEQFF,TGTGCCAGCAGTCTGCTACACAATGAGCAGTTCTTC
TRBV6-1,TRBJ2-1,-,many,CASTRGGGMGNEQFF,TGTGCCAGCACGAGAGGGGGGGGAATGGGAAATGAGCAGTTCTTC
TRBV2,TRBJ2-3,-,-,CASSWQTDTQYF,TGTGCCAGCAGCTGGCAAACAGATACGCAGTATTTT
TRBV5-1,TRBJ2-3,-,-,CASSLLYSTDTQYF,TGCGCCAGCAGCTTGCTCTATAGCACAGATACGCAGTATTTT
TRBV11-2,TRBJ1-5,-,-,CASSRGGRSQPQHF,TGTGCCAGCAGCCGGGGAGGCAGGTCTCAGCCCCAGCATTTT
TRBV2,TRBJ1-2,-,-,CASSEGWATTRDTYYGYTF,TGTGCCAGCAGTGAAGGGTGGGCAACCACCCGGGACACGTACTATGGCTACACCTTC
TRBV9,TRBJ1-2,TRBD1,many,CASTRQGADGYTF,TGTGCCAGCACCAGACAGGGGGCGGATGGCTACACCTTC
TRBV6-2/TRBV6-3,TRBJ1-2,-,-,CASSPPGLGAYYGYTF,TGTGCCAGCAGCCCCCCTGGGCTAGGGGCATACTATGGCTACACCTTC
TRBV11-2,TRBJ1-2,-,-,CASSLGQSGNTF,TGTGCCAGCAGCTTAGGGCAGTCTGGAAACACCTTC
TRBV2,TRBJ2-3,TRBD2,-,CASTSGRPSTDTQYF,TGTGCCAGCACTAGCGGGAGGCCTAGCACAGATACGCAGTATTTT
TRBV6-2/TRBV6-3,TRBJ2-7,-,few,CASSHNHEQYF,TGTGCCAGCAGTCACAACCACGAGCAGTACTTC
TRBV3-1,TRBJ2-7,-,many,CASSLRQYGYEQYF,TGTGCCAGCAGCCTACGACAGTATGGGTACGAGCAGTACTTC
TRBV10-1,TRBJ1-6,TRBD1,-,CASRGQGENSPLHF,TGCGCCAGCAGGGGACAGGGAGAGAATTCACCCCTCCACTTT
TRBV19,TRBJ2-1,TRBD1,many,CASSIRRQGPANEQFF,TGTGCCAGTAGTATAAGAAGACAGGGGCCAGCCAATGAGCAGTTCTTC
TRBV2,TRBJ2-1,TRBD2,many,CASRGVAGIYNEQFF,TGTGCCAGCAGGGGGGTAGCGGGGATCTACAATGAGCAGTTCTTC
TRBV30,TRBJ1-2,-,many,CAWSVQRRGDGYTF,TGTGCCTGGAGTGTACAACGTCGAGGGGATGGCTACACCTTC
TRBV6-1,TRBJ1-5,TRBD1,many,CASRAGTAGNQPQHF,TGTGCCAGCAGGGCCGGGACAGCTGGCAATCAGCCCCAGCATTTT
TRBV28,TRBJ2-5,TRBD1,-,CASMELGTGGFETQYF,TGTGCCAGCATGGAACTAGGGACAGGGGGCTTTGAGACCCAGTACTTC
TRBV5-1,TRBJ2-3,TRBD1,-,CASSPGQGGYNEQYF,TGCGCCAGCAGCCCAGGACAGGGAGGCTACAATGAGCAGTATTTT
TRBV12-3/TRBV12-4,TRBJ1-1,-,-,CASTRTTVTTAEAFF,TGTGCCAGCACAAGGACCACGGTCACTACCGCTGAAGCTTTCTTT